One sample yielded the 19 T cell receptor beta chains listed below, sequenced in a study of blood T cell repertoires in COVID-19. Only in-frame clones appear in the TCRdb table, and some are missing; sequencing was by immunoSEQ multiplex PCR. This table has approximately 120,000 clones, roughly 83% appearing once. Source material: peripheral blood. These receptors came from a human donor in a cohort sampled during active COVID-19.

V gene TRBV18 combines with J gene TRBJ2-5, with 10 bases identical to TRBD2. CDR1 is KGHSH, CDR2 LQKENI, per germline. The CDR3 spans 15 residues. The ends lost 2 bases at V and 3 bases at J; junction bases unmatched: 3. For the CDR3, the DNA is TGTGCCAGCTCACCAGGGACTAGCGCCAAAGAGACCCAGTACTTC. Translating gives CASSPGTSAKETQYF.

The rearrangement joins TRBV25-1 to TRBJ2-7; weak D call: TRBD1 (6 bases). The CDR3 has 13 residues. The V end lost 6 bases, the J end lost 2 bases, and 11 bases lay between the germline ends. Looked up from germline, CDR1 is MGHDK and CDR2 is SYGVNS. The DNA of the CDR3 is TGTGCCAGCAGCCAGGGGTGGACCTACGAGCAGTACTTC. Encoded protein: CASSQGWTYEQYF.

The V gene is TRBV5-1, the J gene TRBJ2-2; 10 bases are shared with TRBD1. The CDR3 is 16 residues long. Germline lookup yields CDR1 SGHRS and CDR2 YFSETQ. Losses at the gene ends were 4 bases for V and 6 bases for J; bases not matched to a gene: 9. For the CDR3, the DNA is TGCGCCAGCAGCAAAACCGGGACAGGGGCGGCCGGGGAGCTGTTTTTT. Protein product: CASSKTGTGAAGELFF.

V gene TRBV5-1 combines with J gene TRBJ2-1, with unresolved D. The CDR3 is made up of 13 amino acids. The germline gives CDR1 SGHRS, CDR2 YFSETQ. Trimming shortened V by 3 bases and J by 10 bases, and 14 bases separated the two germline ends. The chain's CDR3 is CASSSTASWEQFF. As DNA, the CDR3 is TGCGCCAGCAGCTCCACAGCCTCTTGGGAGCAGTTCTTC. The full variable domain, its missing parts supplied by reference TRBV5-1 and TRBJ2-1, is KAGVTQTPRYLIKTRGQQVTLSCSPISGHRSVSWYQQTPGQGLQFLFEYFSETQRNKGNFPGRFSGRQFSNSRSEMNVSTLELGDSALYLCASSSTASWEQFFGPGTRLTVL.

The J gene is TRBJ2-7, the V gene TRBV9; 10 bases map to TRBD2. Germline values: CDR1 SGDLS, CDR2 YYNGEE. The CDR3 runs to 14 residues. V dropped 3 bases and J dropped 5; count of bases not matched to a gene: 5. CDR3 protein: CASSEREGAHEQYF. The DNA for the CDR3 is TGTGCCAGCAGCGAGCGGGAGGGGGCCCACGAGCAGTACTTC.

V usage is TRBV2 and J usage is TRBJ1-6; TRBD1 matches 9 bases. CDR3 length: 14 residues. V lost 9 bases, J lost 9 bases, and 9 bases stayed unmatched. The germline CDR1 and CDR2 sequences are SNHLY and FYNNEI. CDR3 protein: CARTGGTGISPLHF. As DNA, the CDR3 is TGTGCCAGAACAGGGGGGACAGGGATTTCACCCCTCCACTTT.

The chain carries TRBV2 and TRBJ2-7; D possibly corresponds to TRBD2 (6 bases). Germline V gene lookup returns CDR1 SNHLY and CDR2 FYNNEI. Trimming shortened V by 6 bases and J by 0 bases, and 12 bases separated the two germline ends. The CDR3 is 14 amino acids. CDR3 amino acids: CASRGTFSSYEQYF. CDR3 sequence (DNA): TGTGCCAGCAGGGGGACTTTTAGCTCCTACGAGCAGTACTTC.

This rearrangement joins TRBV5-1 to TRBJ2-1; no clear D gene. CDR3 length: 13 residues. Per the germline V gene, CDR1 is SGHRS and CDR2 is YFSETQ. Deletions cut 0 bases from V and 5 bases from J, with 6 bases between. The CDR3, as DNA: TGCGCCAGCAGCTTGGGGAGAGACAATGAGCAGTTCTTC. Amino acid sequence: CASSLGRDNEQFF.

The chain links TRBV9 to TRBJ2-5; TRBD2 matches at 8 bases. Germline CDR1 is SGDLS and CDR2 is YYNGEE. With V trimmed by 3 bases and J by 5 bases, 6 bases remained unmatched. This CDR3 region has 14 residues. As DNA, the CDR3 is TGTGCCAGCAGCGGTAGCGGGATGGGGGAGACCCAGTACTTC. It encodes CASSGSGMGETQYF.

This clone occurred once. This chain uses TRBV29-1 with TRBJ1-3, with a tentative D call TRBD1 (5 bases). Trimming shortened V by 4 bases and J by 8 bases, and 18 bases separated the two germline ends. This CDR3 has 14 residues. CDR1 and CDR2 from the germline V gene are SQVTM and ANQGSEA. CDR3 DNA sequence: TGCAGCGTTGGGAGGGAGGGGTGGAGAGACACCATATATTTT. Its translation is CSVGREGWRDTIYF.

The V and J genes are TRBV18 and TRBJ2-5; D gene uncertain. Trimming stripped 4 bases from V and 5 bases from J, with 11 bases between. CDR1 and CDR2 from the germline V gene are KGHSH and LQKENI. This CDR3 contains 13 residues. CDR3: CASSRSREETQYF. The CDR3 region has the DNA TGTGCCAGCTCACGATCTCGTGAGGAGACCCAGTACTTC.

CDR3 loop: CASRSLAGVGYNEQFF. DNA of the CDR3: TGTGCCAGCAGGTCATTAGCGGGAGTCGGTTACAATGAGCAGTTCTTC. The chain carries TRBV28 and TRBJ2-1; 9 bases agree with TRBD2. Per the germline V gene, CDR1 is MDHEN and CDR2 is SYDVKM. This CDR3 comprises 16 residues. The junction had 10 bases not matched to a gene; V was cut back by 6 bases and J by 4 bases.

The J gene is TRBJ2-1, the V gene TRBV3-1 (or the pseudogene TRBV3-2), with 8 bases identical to TRBD2. V gave up 6 bases and J gave up 2 bases; unmatched junction bases: 9. This CDR3 is built from 16 residues. Germline V CDR1 and CDR2: LGHDT, YNNKEL (reference sequence). CDR3 amino acids: CASRGFPGGPYNEQFF. The CDR3 DNA reads TGTGCCAGCAGAGGGTTCCCGGGGGGGCCCTACAATGAGCAGTTCTTC.

The gene calls are TRBV9 and TRBJ1-3, with 7 bases fitting TRBD1. The V and J ends lost 2 bases and 2 bases, in that order; junction bases with no gene match: 7. This CDR3 has 16 amino acids. Germline CDR1 and CDR2: SGDLS and YYNGEE. CDR3 protein: CASSVTGLHTGNTIYF. DNA of the CDR3: TGTGCCAGCAGCGTGACAGGGCTTCATACTGGAAACACCATATATTTT.

The V gene is TRBV28, the J gene TRBJ2-1, with D tentatively TRBD1 (5 bases). This CDR3 contains 17 residues. The V end lost 5 bases, the J end lost 0 bases, and 17 bases lay between the germline ends. The germline V gene has CDR1 MDHEN and CDR2 SYDVKM. This chain's CDR3 is CASSDPRLGDSYNEQFF. CDR3 sequence (DNA): TGTGCCAGCAGTGACCCCAGATTAGGGGACTCCTACAATGAGCAGTTCTTC.

The chain is built from TRBV6-5 and TRBJ2-3, with 8 bases matching TRBD2. Germline V CDR1 and CDR2: MNHEY, SVGAGI. The CDR3 covers 15 residues. After removal of 6 bases from V and 4 bases from J, the junction contained 9 bases not matched to a gene. The DNA for the CDR3 is TGTGCCAGCAGGGGATTCGGGACTAGTCCAGATACGCAGTATTTT. Translated, it gives CASRGFGTSPDTQYF.

This rearrangement joins TRBV11-3 to TRBJ2-4; 9 bases map to TRBD1. The junction had 6 bases not matched to a gene; V was cut back by 5 bases and J by 10 bases. CDR3 length: 13 residues. Germline CDR1 reads SGHNT; CDR2 reads YENEEA. The CDR3 region is CASSLGQGTIQYF. CDR3 coding DNA: TGTGCCAGCAGCCTCGGACAGGGGACAATTCAGTACTTC.

This chain uses TRBV7-7 with TRBJ2-5, with 7 bases fitting TRBD1. CDR1 and CDR2 from the germline V gene are SSHAT and FNYEAQ (reference sequence). V shed 3 bases, J shed 4 bases, and the junction held 5 bases outside the gene matches. The CDR3 extends over 14 amino acids. The CDR3 spells CASSFTGVAETQYF. The CDR3 nucleotides are TGTGCCAGCAGCTTCACAGGGGTAGCAGAGACCCAGTACTTC.

CDR3 in DNA: TGTGCCAGCAGTGACCCGACTAGCGGGAGGAGGGGCAATGAGCAGTTCTTC. Amino acids: CASSDPTSGRRGNEQFF. The chain links TRBV6-1 to TRBJ2-1; TRBD2 aligns across 13 bases. The CDR3 runs to 17 residues. Germline V gene lookup returns CDR1 MNHNS and CDR2 SASEGT. The V segment lost 3 bases and the J segment 6 bases; nucleotides outside the gene matches: 8.